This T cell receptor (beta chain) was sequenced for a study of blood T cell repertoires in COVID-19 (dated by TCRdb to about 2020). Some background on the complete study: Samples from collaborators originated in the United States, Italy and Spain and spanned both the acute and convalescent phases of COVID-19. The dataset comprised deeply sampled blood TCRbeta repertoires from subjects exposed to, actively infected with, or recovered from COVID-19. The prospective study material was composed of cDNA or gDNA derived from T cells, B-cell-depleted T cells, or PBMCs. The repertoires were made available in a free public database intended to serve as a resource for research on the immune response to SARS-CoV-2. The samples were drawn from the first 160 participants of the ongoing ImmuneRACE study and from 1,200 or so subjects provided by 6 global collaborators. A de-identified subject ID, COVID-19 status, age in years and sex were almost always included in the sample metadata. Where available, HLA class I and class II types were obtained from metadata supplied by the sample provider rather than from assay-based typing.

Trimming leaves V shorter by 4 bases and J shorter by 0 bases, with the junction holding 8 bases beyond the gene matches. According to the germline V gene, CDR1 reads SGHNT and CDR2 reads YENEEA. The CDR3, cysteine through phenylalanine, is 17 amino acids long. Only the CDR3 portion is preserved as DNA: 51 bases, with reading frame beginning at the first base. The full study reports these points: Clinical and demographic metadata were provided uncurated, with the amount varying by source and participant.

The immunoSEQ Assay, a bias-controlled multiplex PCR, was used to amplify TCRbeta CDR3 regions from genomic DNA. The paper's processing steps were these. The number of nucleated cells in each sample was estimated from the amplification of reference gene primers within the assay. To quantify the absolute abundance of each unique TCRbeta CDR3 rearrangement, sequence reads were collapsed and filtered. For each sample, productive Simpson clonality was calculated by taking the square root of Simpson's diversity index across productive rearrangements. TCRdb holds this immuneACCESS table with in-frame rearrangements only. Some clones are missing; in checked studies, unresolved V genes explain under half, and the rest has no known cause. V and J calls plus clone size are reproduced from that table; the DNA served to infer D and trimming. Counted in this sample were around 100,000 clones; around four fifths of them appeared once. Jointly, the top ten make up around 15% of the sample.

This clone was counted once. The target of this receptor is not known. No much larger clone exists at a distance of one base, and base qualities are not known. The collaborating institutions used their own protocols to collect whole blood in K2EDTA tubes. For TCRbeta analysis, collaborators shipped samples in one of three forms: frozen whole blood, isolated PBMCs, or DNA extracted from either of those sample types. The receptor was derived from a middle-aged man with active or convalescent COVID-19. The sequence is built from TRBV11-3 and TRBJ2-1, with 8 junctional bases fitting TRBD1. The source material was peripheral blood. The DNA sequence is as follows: TGTGCCAGCAGCTCCGCCCCCGGGACAGGCTCCTACAATGAGCAGTTCTTC. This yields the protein CASSSAPGTGSYNEQFF.